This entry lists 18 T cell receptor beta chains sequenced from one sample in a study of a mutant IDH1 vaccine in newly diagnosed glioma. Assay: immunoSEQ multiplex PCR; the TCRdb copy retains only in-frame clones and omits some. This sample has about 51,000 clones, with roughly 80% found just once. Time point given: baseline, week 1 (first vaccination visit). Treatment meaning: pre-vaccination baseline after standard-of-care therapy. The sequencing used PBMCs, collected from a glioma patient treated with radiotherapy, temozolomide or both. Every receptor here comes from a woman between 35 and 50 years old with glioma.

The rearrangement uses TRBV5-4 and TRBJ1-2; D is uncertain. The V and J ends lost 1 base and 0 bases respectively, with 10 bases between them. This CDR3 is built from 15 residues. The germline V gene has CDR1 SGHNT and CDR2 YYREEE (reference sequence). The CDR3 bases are TGTGCCAGCAGCTTGTGGGCAGCTGCTAACTATGGCTACACCTTC. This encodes CASSLWAAANYGYTF.

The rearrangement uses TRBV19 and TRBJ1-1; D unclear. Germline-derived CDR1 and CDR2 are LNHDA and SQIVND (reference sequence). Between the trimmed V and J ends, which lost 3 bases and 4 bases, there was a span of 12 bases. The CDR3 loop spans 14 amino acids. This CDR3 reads CASSINSGSTEAFF. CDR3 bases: TGTGCCAGTAGTATTAATTCGGGGAGCACTGAAGCTTTCTTT.

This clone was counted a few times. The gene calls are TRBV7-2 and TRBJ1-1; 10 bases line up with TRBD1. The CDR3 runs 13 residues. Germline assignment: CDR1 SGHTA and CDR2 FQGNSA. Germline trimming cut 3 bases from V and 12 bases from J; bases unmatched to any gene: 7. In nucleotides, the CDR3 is TGTGCCAGCAGCTTTACCGGGACAGGGGTAACTTTCTTT. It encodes CASSFTGTGVTFF.

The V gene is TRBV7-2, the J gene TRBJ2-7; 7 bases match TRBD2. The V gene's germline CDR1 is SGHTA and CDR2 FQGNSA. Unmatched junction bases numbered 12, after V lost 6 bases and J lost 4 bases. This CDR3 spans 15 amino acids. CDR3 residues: CASSITGGGPYEQYF. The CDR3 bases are TGTGCCAGCAGTATCACGGGCGGGGGACCATACGAGCAGTACTTC.

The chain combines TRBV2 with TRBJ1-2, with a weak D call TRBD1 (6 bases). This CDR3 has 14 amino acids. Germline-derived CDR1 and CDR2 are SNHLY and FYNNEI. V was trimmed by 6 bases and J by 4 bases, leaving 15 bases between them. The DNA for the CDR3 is TGTGCCAGCAGCGCCTTCGGACAGCTCTATGGCTACACCTTC. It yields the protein CASSAFGQLYGYTF.

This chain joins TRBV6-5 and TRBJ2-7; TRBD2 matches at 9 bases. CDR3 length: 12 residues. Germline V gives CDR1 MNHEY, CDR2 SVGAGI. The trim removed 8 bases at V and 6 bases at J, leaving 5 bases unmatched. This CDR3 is CASAGGIGEQYF. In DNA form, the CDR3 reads TGTGCCAGCGCGGGGGGGATAGGCGAGCAGTACTTC.

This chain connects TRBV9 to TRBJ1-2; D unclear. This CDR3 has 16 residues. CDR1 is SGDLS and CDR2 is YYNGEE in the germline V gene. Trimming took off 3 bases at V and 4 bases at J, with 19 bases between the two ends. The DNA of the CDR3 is TGTGCCAGCAGCGAATCTTCGACCCCGAGTAGCTATGGCTACACCTTC. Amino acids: CASSESSTPSSYGYTF.

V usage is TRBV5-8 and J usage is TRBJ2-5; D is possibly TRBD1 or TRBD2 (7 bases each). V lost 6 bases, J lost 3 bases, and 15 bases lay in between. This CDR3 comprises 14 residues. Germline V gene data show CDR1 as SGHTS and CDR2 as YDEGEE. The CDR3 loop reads CASTPTGTKETQYF. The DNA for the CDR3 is TGTGCCAGCACCCCGACAGGGACTAAAGAGACCCAGTACTTC.

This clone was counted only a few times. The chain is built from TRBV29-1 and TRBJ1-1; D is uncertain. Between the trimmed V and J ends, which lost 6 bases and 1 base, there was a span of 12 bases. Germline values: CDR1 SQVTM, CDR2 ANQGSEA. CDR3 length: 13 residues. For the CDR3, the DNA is TGCAGCGTGGTCAGAGGAACGAACACTGAAGCTTTCTTT. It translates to CSVVRGTNTEAFF.

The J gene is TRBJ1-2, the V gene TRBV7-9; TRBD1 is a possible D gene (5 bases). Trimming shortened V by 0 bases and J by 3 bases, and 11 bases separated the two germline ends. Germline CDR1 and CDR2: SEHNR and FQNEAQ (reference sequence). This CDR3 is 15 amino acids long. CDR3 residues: CASSLAVRDYYGYTF. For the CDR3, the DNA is TGTGCCAGCAGCTTAGCAGTCAGGGACTACTATGGCTACACCTTC.

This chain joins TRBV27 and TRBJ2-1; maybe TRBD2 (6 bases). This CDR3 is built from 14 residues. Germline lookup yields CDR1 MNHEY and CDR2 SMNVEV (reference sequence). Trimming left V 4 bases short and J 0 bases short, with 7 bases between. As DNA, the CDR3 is TGTGCCAGCAGTTGGGGGGACTCCTACAATGAGCAGTTCTTC. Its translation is CASSWGDSYNEQFF.

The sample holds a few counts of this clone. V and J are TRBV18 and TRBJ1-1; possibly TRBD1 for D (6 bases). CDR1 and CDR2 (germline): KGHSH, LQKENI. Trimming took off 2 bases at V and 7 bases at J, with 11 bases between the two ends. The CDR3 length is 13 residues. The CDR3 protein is CASSPETGREAFF. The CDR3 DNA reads TGTGCCAGCTCACCAGAGACAGGACGTGAAGCTTTCTTT.

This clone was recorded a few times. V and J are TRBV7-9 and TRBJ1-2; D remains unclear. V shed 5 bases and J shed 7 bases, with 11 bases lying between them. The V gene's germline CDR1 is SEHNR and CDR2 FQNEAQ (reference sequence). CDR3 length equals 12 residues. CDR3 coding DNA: TGTGCCAGCAGCCCCGACCGGGGTGGCTACACCTTC. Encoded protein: CASSPDRGGYTF.

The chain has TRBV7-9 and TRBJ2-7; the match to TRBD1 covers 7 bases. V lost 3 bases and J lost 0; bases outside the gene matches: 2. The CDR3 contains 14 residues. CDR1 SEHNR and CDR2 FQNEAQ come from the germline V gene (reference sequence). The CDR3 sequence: CASSFGTVSYEQYF. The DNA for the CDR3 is TGTGCCAGCAGCTTCGGGACAGTCTCCTACGAGCAGTACTTC. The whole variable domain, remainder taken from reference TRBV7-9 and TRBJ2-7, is DTGVSQNPRHKITKRGQNVTFRCDPISEHNRLYWYRQTLGQGPEFLTYFQNEAQLEKSRLLSDRFSAERPKGSFSTLEIQRTEQGDSAMYLCASSFGTVSYEQYFGPGTRLTVT.

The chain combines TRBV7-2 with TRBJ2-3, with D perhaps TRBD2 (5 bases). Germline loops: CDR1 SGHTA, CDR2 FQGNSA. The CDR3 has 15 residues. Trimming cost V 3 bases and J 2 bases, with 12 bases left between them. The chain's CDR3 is CASSLTGFATDTQYF. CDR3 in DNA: TGTGCCAGCAGCTTGACGGGATTTGCCACAGATACGCAGTATTTT.

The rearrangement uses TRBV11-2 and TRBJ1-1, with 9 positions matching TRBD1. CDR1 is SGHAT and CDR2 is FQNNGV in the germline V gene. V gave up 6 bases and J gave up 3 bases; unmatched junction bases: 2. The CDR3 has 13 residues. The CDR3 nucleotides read TGTGCCAGCAGACGGACAGGGGACACTGAAGCTTTCTTT. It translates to CASRRTGDTEAFF.

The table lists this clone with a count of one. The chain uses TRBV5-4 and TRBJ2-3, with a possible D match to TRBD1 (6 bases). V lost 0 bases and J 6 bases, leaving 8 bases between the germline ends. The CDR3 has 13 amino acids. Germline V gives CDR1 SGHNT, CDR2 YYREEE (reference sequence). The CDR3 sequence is CASSLAGADTQYF. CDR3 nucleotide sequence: TGTGCCAGCAGCTTGGCAGGGGCCGATACGCAGTATTTT.

The CDR3 region has the DNA TGCGTTGGACGGCTTAATGAAAAACTGTTTTTT. Translating it yields CVGRLNEKLFF. V gene TRBV29-1 combines with J gene TRBJ1-4; D unresolved. The CDR3 is 11 residues long. Germline loops: CDR1 SQVTM, CDR2 ANQGSEA.